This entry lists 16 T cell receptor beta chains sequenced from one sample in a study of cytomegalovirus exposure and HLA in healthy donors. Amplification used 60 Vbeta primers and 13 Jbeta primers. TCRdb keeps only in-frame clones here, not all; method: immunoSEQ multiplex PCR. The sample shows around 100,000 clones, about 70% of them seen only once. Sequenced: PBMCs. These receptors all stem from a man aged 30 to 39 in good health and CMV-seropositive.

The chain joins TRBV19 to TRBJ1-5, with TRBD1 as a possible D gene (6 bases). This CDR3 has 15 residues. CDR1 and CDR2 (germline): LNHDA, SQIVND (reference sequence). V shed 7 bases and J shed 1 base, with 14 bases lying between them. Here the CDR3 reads CASKSEGGSNQPQHF. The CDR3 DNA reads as TGTGCCAGTAAATCGGAGGGGGGGAGCAATCAGCCCCAGCATTTT.

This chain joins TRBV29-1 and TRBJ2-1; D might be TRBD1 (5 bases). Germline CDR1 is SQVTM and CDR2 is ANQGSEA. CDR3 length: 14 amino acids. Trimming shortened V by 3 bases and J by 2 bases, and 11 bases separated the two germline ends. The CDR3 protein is CSVEGRETYNEQFF. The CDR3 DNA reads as TGCAGCGTTGAGGGCAGGGAAACCTACAATGAGCAGTTCTTC.

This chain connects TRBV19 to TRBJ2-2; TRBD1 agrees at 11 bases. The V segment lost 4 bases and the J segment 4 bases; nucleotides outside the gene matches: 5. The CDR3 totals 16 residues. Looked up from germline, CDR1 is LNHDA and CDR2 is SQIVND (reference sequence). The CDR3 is CASSTSGTGGTGELFF. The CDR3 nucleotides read TGTGCCAGTAGTACTTCCGGGACAGGGGGCACCGGGGAGCTGTTTTTT.

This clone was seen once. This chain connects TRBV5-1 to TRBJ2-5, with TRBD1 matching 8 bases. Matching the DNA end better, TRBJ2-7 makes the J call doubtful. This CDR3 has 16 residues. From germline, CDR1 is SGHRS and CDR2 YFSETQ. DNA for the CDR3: TGCGCCAGCAGCTTGGCCGTGGGACAGGAGTCCTACGAGCAGTACTTC. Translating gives CASSLAVGQESYEQYF.

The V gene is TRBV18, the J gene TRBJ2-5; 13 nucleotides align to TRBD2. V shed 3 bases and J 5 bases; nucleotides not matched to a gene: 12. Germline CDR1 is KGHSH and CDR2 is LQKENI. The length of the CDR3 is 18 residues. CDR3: CASSPRRARLAGGETQYF. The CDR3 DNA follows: TGTGCCAGCTCACCCCGACGAGCCCGACTAGCGGGGGGCGAGACCCAGTACTTC.

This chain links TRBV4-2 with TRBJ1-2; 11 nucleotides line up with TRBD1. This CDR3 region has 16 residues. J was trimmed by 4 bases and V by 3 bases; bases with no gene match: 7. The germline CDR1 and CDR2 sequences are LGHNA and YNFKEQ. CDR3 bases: TGTGCCAGCAGCCAGGACCCCGGGACAGGGGGCTATGGCTACACCTTC. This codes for CASSQDPGTGGYGYTF.

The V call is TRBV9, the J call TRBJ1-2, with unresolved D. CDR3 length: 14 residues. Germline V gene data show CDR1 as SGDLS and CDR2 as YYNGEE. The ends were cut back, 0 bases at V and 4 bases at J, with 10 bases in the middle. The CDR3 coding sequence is TGTGCCAGCAGCGTAGGTGGGCGGGGCTATGGCTACACCTTC. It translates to CASSVGGRGYGYTF.

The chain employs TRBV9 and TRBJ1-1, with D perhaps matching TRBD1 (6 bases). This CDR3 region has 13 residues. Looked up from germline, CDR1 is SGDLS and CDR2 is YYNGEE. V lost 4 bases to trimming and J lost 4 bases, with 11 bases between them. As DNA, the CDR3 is TGTGCCAGCAGCCTCGGGGGGCTCACTGAAGCTTTCTTT. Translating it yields CASSLGGLTEAFF.

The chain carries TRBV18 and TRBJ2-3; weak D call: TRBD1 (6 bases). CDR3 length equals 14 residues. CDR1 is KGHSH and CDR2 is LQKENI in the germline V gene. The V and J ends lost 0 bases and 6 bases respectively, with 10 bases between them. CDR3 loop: CASSPPTRGDTQYF. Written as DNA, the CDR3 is TGTGCCAGCTCACCACCAACTAGGGGGGATACGCAGTATTTT.

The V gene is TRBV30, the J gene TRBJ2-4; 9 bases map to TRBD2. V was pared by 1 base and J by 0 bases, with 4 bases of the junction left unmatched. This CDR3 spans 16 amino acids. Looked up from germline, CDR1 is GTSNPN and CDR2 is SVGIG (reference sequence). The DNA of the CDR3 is TGTGCCTGGAGTGATGGTAGCGGGGGAGCCAAAAACATTCAGTACTTC. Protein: CAWSDGSGGAKNIQYF.

DNA for the CDR3: TGTGCCAGTAGTATTGGTGTTGCAGGGGCCTCTGGAAACACCATATATTTT. Translated, it gives CASSIGVAGASGNTIYF. This rearrangement joins TRBV19 to TRBJ1-3; perhaps TRBD1 as D (6 bases). Germline V lookup: CDR1 LNHDA, CDR2 SQIVND (reference sequence). This CDR3 comprises 17 residues. V gave up 3 bases and J gave up 0 bases, with 15 bases separating them.

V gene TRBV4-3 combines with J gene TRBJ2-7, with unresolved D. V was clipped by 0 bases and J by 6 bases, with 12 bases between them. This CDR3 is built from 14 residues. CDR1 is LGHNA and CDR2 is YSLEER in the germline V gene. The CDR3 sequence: CASSQDVGPCEQYF. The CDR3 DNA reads TGCGCCAGCAGCCAAGATGTTGGGCCCTGCGAGCAGTACTTC.

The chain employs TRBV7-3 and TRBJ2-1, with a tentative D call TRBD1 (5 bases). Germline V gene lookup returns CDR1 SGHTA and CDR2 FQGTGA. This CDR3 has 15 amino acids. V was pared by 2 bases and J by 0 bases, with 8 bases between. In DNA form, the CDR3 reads TGTGCCAGCAGCTTATTGCAGGGCTCCTACAATGAGCAGTTCTTC. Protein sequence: CASSLLQGSYNEQFF.

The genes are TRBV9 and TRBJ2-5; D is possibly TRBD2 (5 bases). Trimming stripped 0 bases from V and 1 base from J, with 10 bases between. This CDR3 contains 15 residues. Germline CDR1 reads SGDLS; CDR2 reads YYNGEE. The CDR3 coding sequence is TGTGCCAGCAGCGTAGCCGGGGTCTCCCAAGAGACCCAGTACTTC. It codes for CASSVAGVSQETQYF.

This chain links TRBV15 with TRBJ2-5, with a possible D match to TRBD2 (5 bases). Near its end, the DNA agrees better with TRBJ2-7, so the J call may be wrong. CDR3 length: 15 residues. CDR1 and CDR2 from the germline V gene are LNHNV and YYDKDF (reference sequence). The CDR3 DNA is TGTGCCACCAGCAGAGATCGGGGATCCCCCTACGAGCAGTACTTC. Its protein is CATSRDRGSPYEQYF.

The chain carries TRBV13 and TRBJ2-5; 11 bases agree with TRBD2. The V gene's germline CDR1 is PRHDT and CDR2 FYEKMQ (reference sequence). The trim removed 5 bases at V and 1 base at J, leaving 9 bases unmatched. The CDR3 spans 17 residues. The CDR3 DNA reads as TGTGCCAGCAGCCGCGGGGGACTAGCGGCTGTCCAAGAGACCCAGTACTTC. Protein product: CASSRGGLAAVQETQYF.